This T cell receptor beta chain was documented in a study of blood T cells in healthy people across ages. Study outcomes and limitations: The long-lived group displayed more naive CD4+ cells, plus higher diversity, than the aged donors did. Diversity estimates drawn from one million T cells were deemed underestimates.

Worth noting for this clonotype: Its antigen is not known.

A J-beta primer mix and a sample-barcoded 5' primer were used in a second PCR of roughly 7 to 12 cycles. Every cDNA was tagged by a template-switch adaptor with 12 random nucleotides. TCRdb recomputed calls from the 5' RACE reads with MiXCR, one row per CDR3 protein. The table includes under 800,000 distinct CDR3 sequences, approximately 43% detected once. V was pared by 3 bases and J by 1 base, with 9 bases of the junction left unmatched. The CDR3 sequence is 17 residues long. The rearrangement joins TRBV12-3 or TRBV12-4 to TRBJ2-1, with 7 bases that match TRBD2. The sample was blood. The sequence was obtained from a woman aged 55-69 years in good health. CDR3 residues: CASSFPPGGGSYNEQFF. Here the CDR3 DNA reads TGTGCCAGCAGTTTTCCCCCAGGCGGGGGTTCCTACAATGAGCAGTTCTTC.